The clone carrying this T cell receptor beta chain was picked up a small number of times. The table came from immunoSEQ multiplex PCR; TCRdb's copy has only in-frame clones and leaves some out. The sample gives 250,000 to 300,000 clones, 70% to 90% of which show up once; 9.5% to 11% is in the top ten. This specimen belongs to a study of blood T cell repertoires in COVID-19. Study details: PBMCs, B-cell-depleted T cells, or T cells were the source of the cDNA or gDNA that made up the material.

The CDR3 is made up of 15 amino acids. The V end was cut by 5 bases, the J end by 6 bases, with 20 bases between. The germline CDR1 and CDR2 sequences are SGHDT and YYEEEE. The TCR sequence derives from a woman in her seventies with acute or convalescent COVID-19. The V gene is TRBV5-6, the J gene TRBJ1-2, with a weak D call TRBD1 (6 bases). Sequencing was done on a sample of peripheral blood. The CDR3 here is CASRPRVPTGDGYTF. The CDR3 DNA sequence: TGTGCCAGCAGACCCAGGGTGCCGACAGGAGATGGCTACACCTTC.